This TCR beta chain was profiled in a study of cytomegalovirus exposure and HLA in healthy donors. Notes on this clone: Its cognate antigen is unknown.

Study conclusions and caveats: It emerged from a later analysis that several of the most significant clusters appeared to be linked to common viral pathogens.

The PCR employed 60 Vbeta primers together with 13 Jbeta primers. Sequenced by immunoSEQ multiplex PCR; TCRdb stores in-frame clones only, minus some. Among 50,000 or so clones listed, approximately 65% were seen once. This receptor was obtained from a man aged 25 to 40 in good health and CMV-seronegative. The specimen sequenced was PBMCs.

CDR3 sequence (DNA): TGTGCCAGCAGCAAAGTCAACACAGATACGCAGTATTTT. It codes for CASSKVNTDTQYF. The V gene is TRBV21-1, the J gene TRBJ2-3; TRBD1, the table's D call, lacks a check against the DNA. TRBV21-1 corresponds to a pseudogene. This CDR3 has 13 amino acids.